The following is a T cell receptor beta chain sequence with its context. Per the authors' pipeline: Estimated nucleated cell counts came from reference gene primer amplification. This table comes from immunoSEQ multiplex PCR, and its TCRdb copy is limited to in-frame clones, with some not included. The V and J calls and clone size come from that table; D and trimming were worked out from the DNA. The table has about 240,000 clones, 75% to 85% seen once. The data derive from a study of blood T cell repertoires in COVID-19. Overall study context: The United States, Italy and Spain were the sources of the acute and convalescent COVID-19 samples. T cells, B-cell-depleted T cells, or PBMCs supplied cDNA or gDNA.

The CDR3 length is 15 residues. Sequenced sample: peripheral blood. The TCR comes from a human donor in a cohort sampled during active COVID-19. This sequence joins TRBV21-1 and TRBJ2-1; the D call of TRBD2 is as the table states it, not checked on the DNA. TRBV21-1 is shown as a pseudogene. The CDR3 sequence is CASSKEPGKDNEQFF. The CDR3 DNA sequence: TGTGCCAGCAGCAAAGAGCCGGGGAAGGACAATGAGCAGTTCTTC.